Listed here is a single T cell receptor (beta chain). Its antigen remains unknown. These data are taken from a study of T cell responses to AZD1222 COVID-19 vaccine. Findings of the study overall: It was only 6 or 7 AZD1222 recipients who were seropositive at baseline.

Clones were read by immunoSEQ multiplex PCR, and TCRdb kept only the in-frame ones, dropping some. Seen here are around 140,000 clones, around 94% observed once, and the top ten hold approximately 9%. Germline V gene lookup returns CDR1 SGHTA and CDR2 FQGNSA. This CDR3 has 16 amino acids. The V and J ends lost 5 bases and 0 bases, in that order; junction bases with no gene match: 9. The starting material was peripheral blood, obtained 28 days after the second AZD1222 dose. This sequence was found in an adult who received the AZD1222 COVID-19 vaccine. The J gene is TRBJ2-7, the V gene TRBV7-2, with 8 bases identical to TRBD2. CDR3 nucleotide sequence: TGTGCCAGCAGCATCAGTGGGAGCGGGGGCTCCTACGAGCAGTACTTC. Translated, it gives CASSISGSGGSYEQYF.